This record covers a single TCR beta chain. This sample was included in a study of blood T cell repertoires in COVID-19. Sequencing was performed with immunoSEQ multiplex PCR; in TCRdb, only in-frame clones are kept and a portion is missing. The repertoire holds about 200,000 clones, with approximately 80% as singletons. Patients at the Seattle site were enrolled during active infection and followed longitudinally. The CDR3 loop spans 13 amino acids. Germline CDR1 is KGHSH and CDR2 is LQKENI. Unmatched junction bases numbered 8, after V lost 5 bases and J lost 13 bases. Sample: peripheral blood. The chain uses TRBV18 and TRBJ1-6; the match to TRBD1 covers 7 bases. The clonotype comes from a woman aged 80 or over with COVID-19, enrolled during active disease. The CDR3 protein is CASSEGAGGPLHF. CDR3 coding DNA: TGTGCCAGCTCAGAAGGAGCAGGGGGTCCCCTCCACTTT.